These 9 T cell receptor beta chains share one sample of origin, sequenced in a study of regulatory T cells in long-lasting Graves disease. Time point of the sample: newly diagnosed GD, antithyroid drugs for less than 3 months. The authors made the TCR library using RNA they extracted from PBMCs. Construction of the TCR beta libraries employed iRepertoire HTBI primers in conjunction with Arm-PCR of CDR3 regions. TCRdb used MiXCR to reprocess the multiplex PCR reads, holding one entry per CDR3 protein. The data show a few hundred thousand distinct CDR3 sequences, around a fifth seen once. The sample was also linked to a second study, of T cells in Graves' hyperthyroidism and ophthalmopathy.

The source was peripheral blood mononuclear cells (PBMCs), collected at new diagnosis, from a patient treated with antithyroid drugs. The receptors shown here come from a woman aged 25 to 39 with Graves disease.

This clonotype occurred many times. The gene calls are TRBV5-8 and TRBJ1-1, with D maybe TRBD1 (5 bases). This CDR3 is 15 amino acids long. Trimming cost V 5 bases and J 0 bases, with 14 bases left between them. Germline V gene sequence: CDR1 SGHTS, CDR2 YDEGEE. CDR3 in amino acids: CASSPRWGLNTEAFF. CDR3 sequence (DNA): TGTGCCAGCAGTCCAAGGTGGGGGTTGAACACTGAAGCTTTCTTT.

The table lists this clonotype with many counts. The CDR3: CASSSAGRNNEQFF. The CDR3 DNA is TGTGCCAGCAGTTCCGCCGGGAGAAACAATGAGCAGTTCTTC. The rearrangement joins TRBV27 to TRBJ2-1; tentative D call: TRBD2 (6 bases). This CDR3 is built from 14 residues. V was shortened by 4 bases and J by 5 bases, with 12 bases between the two germline ends. Per germline, CDR1 MNHEY and CDR2 SMNVEV (reference sequence).

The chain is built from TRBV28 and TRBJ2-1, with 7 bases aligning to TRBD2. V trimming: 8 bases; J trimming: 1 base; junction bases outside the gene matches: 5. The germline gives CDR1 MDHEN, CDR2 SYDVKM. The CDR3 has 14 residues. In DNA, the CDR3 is TGTGCCAGCTCCGATAGCGGGTCCTACAATGAGCAGTTCTTC. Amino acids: CASSDSGSYNEQFF. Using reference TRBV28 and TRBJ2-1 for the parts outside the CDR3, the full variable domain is DVKVTQSSRYLVKRTGEKVFLECVQDMDHENMFWYRQDPGLGLRLIYFSYDVKMKEKGDIPEGYSVSREKKERFSLILESASTNQTSMYLCASSDSGSYNEQFFGPGTRLTVL.

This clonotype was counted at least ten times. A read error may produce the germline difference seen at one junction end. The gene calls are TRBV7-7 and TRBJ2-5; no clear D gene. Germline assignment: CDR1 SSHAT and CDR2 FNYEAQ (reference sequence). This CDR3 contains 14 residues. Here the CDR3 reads CASSLEGLSETQYF. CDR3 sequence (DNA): TGTGCTAGCAGCTTAGAAGGGCTTTCAGAGACCCAGTACTTC.

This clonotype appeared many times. The CDR3 DNA is TGTGCCAGCAGCCCTGCTACAGGGGGCAACTATGGCTACACCTTC. Encoded protein: CASSPATGGNYGYTF. The rearrangement uses TRBV7-2 and TRBJ1-2; TRBD1 matches 9 bases. Germline loops: CDR1 SGHTA, CDR2 FQGNSA. With V trimmed by 5 bases and J by 2 bases, 6 bases remained unmatched. The CDR3 consists of 15 residues.

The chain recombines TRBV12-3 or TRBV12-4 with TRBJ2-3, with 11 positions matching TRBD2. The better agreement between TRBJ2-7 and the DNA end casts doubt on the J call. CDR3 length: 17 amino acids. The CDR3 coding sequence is TGTGCCAGCACTTCGGCTAGCGGGAGGACCGAGGCCTACGAGCAGTACTTC. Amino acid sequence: CASTSASGRTEAYEQYF.

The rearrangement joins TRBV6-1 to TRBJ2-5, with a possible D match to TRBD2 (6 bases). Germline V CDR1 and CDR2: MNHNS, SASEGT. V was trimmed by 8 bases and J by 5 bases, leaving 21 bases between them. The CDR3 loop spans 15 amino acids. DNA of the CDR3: TGTGCCAGCTCCCAAAGTCCCAGCGGAGGGGAGACCCAGTACTTC. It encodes CASSQSPSGGETQYF.

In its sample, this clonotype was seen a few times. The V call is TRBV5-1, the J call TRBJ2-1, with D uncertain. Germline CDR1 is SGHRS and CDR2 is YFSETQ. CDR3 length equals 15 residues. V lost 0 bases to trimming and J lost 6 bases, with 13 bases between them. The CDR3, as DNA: TGCGCCAGCAGCTTGGGACGAGACCAGATCAATGAGCAGTTCTTC. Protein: CASSLGRDQINEQFF.

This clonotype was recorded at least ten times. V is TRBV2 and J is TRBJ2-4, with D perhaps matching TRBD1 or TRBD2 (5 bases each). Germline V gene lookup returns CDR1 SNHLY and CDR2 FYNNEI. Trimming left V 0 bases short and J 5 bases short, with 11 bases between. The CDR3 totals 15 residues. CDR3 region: CASSEAAGSENIQYF. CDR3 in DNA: TGTGCCAGCAGTGAAGCGGCAGGGAGCGAAAACATTCAGTACTTC.